This passage covers 9 T cell receptor beta chains from one sample sequenced in a study of graft-versus-host responses after intestinal transplantation listed by TCRdb under 2021. The method was the immunoSEQ multiplex PCR assay. TCRdb carries this immuneACCESS record with in-frame sequences only. Its versions omit some clonotypes, under half of them owing to an unresolved V gene in the studies checked, with the rest unexplained. This sample lists more than 85,000 clones; around 95% were detected once. The ten largest clones capture around 0.49% of the sample. This sample's time point label indicates: cells obtained before transplantation from donor or recipient. Antigens for these TCRs are unknown. The source was unstimulated CD8+ T cells sorted from spleen or lymph node cells, collected before intestinal transplant. The origin of the receptors is a human donor who received an intestinal transplant.

This clone was detected a few times. The chain uses TRBV2 and TRBJ1-5; D is unclear. V gave up 3 bases and J gave up 3 bases, with 9 bases separating them. Germline V gene sequence: CDR1 SNHLY, CDR2 FYNNEI. This CDR3 has 14 amino acids. CDR3 loop: CASSDGRSNQPQHF. DNA for the CDR3: TGTGCCAGCAGTGATGGACGGTCCAATCAGCCCCAGCATTTT.

This chain joins TRBV27 and TRBJ2-1, with 8 positions matching TRBD2. The CDR3 contains 14 residues. Trimming at V came to 3 bases and at J to 8 bases, leaving 6 bases not matched to a gene. Per germline, CDR1 MNHEY and CDR2 SMNVEV (reference sequence). The CDR3 sequence: CASSFPGLGDEQFF. CDR3 sequence (DNA): TGTGCCAGCAGTTTCCCGGGACTAGGGGATGAGCAGTTCTTC.

The chain uses TRBV19 and TRBJ2-1; TRBD1 might be the D (6 bases). Germline CDR1 LNHDA, CDR2 SQIVND (reference sequence). V lost 5 bases and J 0 bases, leaving 11 bases between the germline ends. The CDR3 length is 15 residues. In DNA, the CDR3 is TGTGCCAGTAGTCCAGGACAGAGCTCCTACAATGAGCAGTTCTTC. It specifies CASSPGQSSYNEQFF.

The rearrangement links TRBV19 to TRBJ2-1; tentatively, D is TRBD1 or TRBD2 (5 bases each). CDR1 is LNHDA, CDR2 SQIVND, per germline (reference sequence). The V end lost 3 bases, the J end lost 6 bases, and 9 bases lay between the germline ends. This CDR3 spans 13 amino acids. CDR3 DNA sequence: TGTGCCAGTAGTATGTCCGGGACCAATGAGCAGTTCTTC. Translating gives CASSMSGTNEQFF.

The chain combines TRBV27 with TRBJ1-1; D possibly corresponds to TRBD1 (5 bases). The CDR3 runs to 15 residues. V was clipped by 5 bases and J by 4 bases, with 17 bases between them. Germline assignment: CDR1 MNHEY and CDR2 SMNVEV (reference sequence). CDR3 sequence: CASSGGRYGGTEAFF. The CDR3 nucleotides are TGTGCCAGCAGTGGGGGACGCTATGGGGGCACTGAAGCTTTCTTT.

This clone was picked up a small number of times. The rearrangement uses TRBV7-9 and TRBJ2-1; TRBD2 matches 13 bases. V lost 3 bases, J lost 5 bases, and 1 base stayed unmatched. The germline CDR1 and CDR2 sequences are SEHNR and FQNEAQ (reference sequence). This CDR3 is built from 15 residues. In DNA form, the CDR3 reads TGTGCCAGCAGCTTGGGACTAGCGGGAAACAATGAGCAGTTCTTC. Amino acid sequence: CASSLGLAGNNEQFF.

CDR3 nucleotide sequence: TGTGCCAGCAGATACGGGTCTAGCGCCTACGAGCAGTACTTC. Translating it yields CASRYGSSAYEQYF. This sequence joins TRBV6-5 and TRBJ2-7, with D maybe TRBD2 (6 bases). Germline V CDR1 and CDR2: MNHEY, SVGAGI. Trimming left V 6 bases short and J 2 bases short, with 14 bases between. This CDR3 contains 14 residues.

The chain uses TRBV19 and TRBJ1-2; maybe TRBD1 (6 bases). The CDR3 totals 14 residues. The germline V gene has CDR1 LNHDA and CDR2 SQIVND (reference sequence). Trimming removed 9 bases at V and 2 bases at J, with 16 bases between. This CDR3 reads CASITPGANYGYTF. The CDR3 DNA reads TGTGCCAGCATTACTCCAGGGGCCAACTATGGCTACACCTTC.

Remarks on this clone: A read error may produce the germline difference seen at one junction end. The chain links TRBV7-7 to TRBJ2-1; D gene uncertain. The CDR3 length is 14 residues. Germline loops: CDR1 SSHAT, CDR2 FNYEAQ (reference sequence). The CDR3 DNA follows: TGTGCTAGCAGCTTAGGGTACGGTGTAGATGAGCAGTTCTTC. Protein: CASSLGYGVDEQFF. Drawing the rest from reference TRBV7-7 and TRBJ2-1, the complete variable domain is GAGVSQSPRYKVTKRGQDVTLRCDPISSHATLYWYQQALGQGPEFLTYFNYEAQPDKSGLPSDRFSAERPEGSISTLTIQRTEQRDSAMYRCASSLGYGVDEQFFGPGTRLTVL.